Presented here are 14 T cell receptor beta chains from one specimen sequenced in a study of blood T cell repertoires in COVID-19. The data were produced by immunoSEQ multiplex PCR, yet TCRdb's version contains in-frame clones alone and is incomplete. This table holds about 53,000 clones, just under 85% found once. Sequenced: peripheral blood. These receptors came from a human donor in a cohort sampled during active COVID-19.

The CDR3 protein is CASSPNPDRRYYGYTF. CDR3 DNA: TGTGCCAGCAGTCCCAATCCCGACAGGCGATACTATGGCTACACCTTC. The V and J genes are TRBV9 and TRBJ1-2; possible D gene TRBD1, 6 bases. Trimming removed 5 bases at V and 3 bases at J, with 20 bases between. Germline values: CDR1 SGDLS, CDR2 YYNGEE. The CDR3 totals 16 residues.

V is TRBV5-4 and J is TRBJ1-3; 8 bases align to TRBD1. Germline CDR1 reads SGHNT; CDR2 reads YYREEE (reference sequence). The V segment lost 4 bases and the J segment 0 bases; nucleotides outside the gene matches: 6. The CDR3 consists of 16 residues. The CDR3 loop reads CASSTDRGYSGNTIYF. The CDR3 region has the DNA TGTGCCAGCAGCACCGACAGGGGATACTCTGGAAACACCATATATTTT.

This chain joins TRBV3-1 (or the pseudogene TRBV3-2) and TRBJ2-3; 12 nucleotides agree with TRBD1. CDR1 and CDR2 from the germline V gene are LGHDT and YNNKEL (reference sequence). This CDR3 has 14 amino acids. V trimming: 5 bases; J trimming: 4 bases; junction bases outside the gene matches: 1. CDR3 in amino acids: CASSGTGGADTQYF. CDR3 DNA: TGTGCCAGCAGCGGGACAGGGGGCGCAGATACGCAGTATTTT.

The genes are TRBV6-4 and TRBJ1-6; D gene ambiguous. Between the trimmed V and J ends, which lost 4 bases and 10 bases, there was a span of 11 bases. CDR3 size: 13 residues. CDR1 MRHNA and CDR2 SNTAGT come from the germline V gene. The CDR3 is CASSVNSESPLHF. Written as DNA, the CDR3 is TGTGCCAGCAGTGTGAACAGTGAATCACCCCTCCACTTT.

The count of this clone is one. The chain combines TRBV10-3 with TRBJ2-7; D gene unclear. V was shortened by 4 bases and J by 0 bases, with 13 bases between the two germline ends. CDR1 ENHRY and CDR2 SYGVKD come from the germline V gene. The CDR3 extends over 15 amino acids. CDR3 amino acids: CAISGVTASSYEQYF. The CDR3 DNA reads TGTGCCATCAGTGGAGTAACAGCCTCCTCCTACGAGCAGTACTTC.

This clone was seen only a few times. The genes are TRBV19 and TRBJ1-6; possible D gene TRBD1, 5 bases. The CDR3 sequence is 15 residues long. Germline values: CDR1 LNHDA, CDR2 SQIVND (reference sequence). V was shortened by 3 bases and J by 10 bases, with 16 bases between the two germline ends. The CDR3, as DNA: TGTGCCAGTAGTATTTCGGGGGAGGGTCGATCACCCCTCCACTTT. As protein: CASSISGEGRSPLHF.

The chain joins TRBV10-3 to TRBJ1-5; 8 bases align to TRBD1. The germline V gene has CDR1 ENHRY and CDR2 SYGVKD. V dropped 6 bases and J dropped 4; count of bases not matched to a gene: 8. CDR3 length equals 15 residues. The CDR3 spells CAIRETGEVNQPQHF. CDR3 nucleotide sequence: TGTGCCATCAGGGAGACAGGGGAAGTAAATCAGCCCCAGCATTTT.

The rearrangement links TRBV6-6 to TRBJ1-5; the D is unclear. Between the trimmed V and J ends, which lost 5 bases and 1 base, there was a span of 3 bases. This CDR3 region has 12 residues. Germline CDR1 and CDR2: MNHNY and SVGAGI (reference sequence). As DNA, the CDR3 is TGTGCCAGCAGTGTAAGCAATCAGCCCCAGCATTTT. This translates into CASSVSNQPQHF.

In this sample, this clone turned up once. The chain joins TRBV6-1 to TRBJ2-6, with a weak D call TRBD1 (5 bases). Trimming removed 2 bases from V and 1 base from J, with 15 bases in between. Looked up from germline, CDR1 is MNHNS and CDR2 is SASEGT. This CDR3 comprises 18 residues. CDR3 loop: CASSEYATVLSGANVLTF. The CDR3 DNA sequence: TGTGCCAGCAGTGAATATGCGACAGTTTTATCTGGGGCCAACGTCCTGACTTTC.

This chain joins TRBV10-1 and TRBJ2-1; perhaps TRBD1 as D (5 bases). The CDR3 spans 16 residues. Germline CDR1 WNHNN, CDR2 SYGVQD (reference sequence). V gave up 0 bases and J gave up 9 bases, with 18 bases separating them. The CDR3 region is CASSESQGISYVEQFF. The CDR3 coding sequence is TGCGCCAGCAGTGAGTCTCAGGGTATTTCGTACGTTGAGCAGTTCTTC.

The V and J genes are TRBV7-2 and TRBJ1-1; D is perhaps TRBD1 (6 bases). Germline V CDR1 and CDR2: SGHTA, FQGNSA. The CDR3 consists of 14 residues. Trimming took off 3 bases at V and 1 base at J, with 9 bases between the two ends. CDR3 sequence reads: CASSFARGNTEAFF. DNA of the CDR3: TGTGCCAGCAGCTTTGCCAGGGGGAACACTGAAGCTTTCTTT.

This clone is medium-sized in the sample. The rearrangement links TRBV28 to TRBJ2-2, with 7 bases that match TRBD2. The germline CDR1 and CDR2 sequences are MDHEN and SYDVKM. The J segment lost 5 bases and the V segment lost 5 bases, leaving 5 bases of the junction unmatched. The CDR3 contains 14 residues. The CDR3 nucleotides read TGTGCCAGCAGTACCGGGACTACGACCGGGGAGCTGTTTTTT. Encoded protein: CASSTGTTTGELFF.

The CDR3 spells CASSLERLAGHTQYF. In DNA, the CDR3 is TGTGCCAGCAGCTTAGAAAGACTAGCTGGTCATACGCAGTATTTT. The chain links TRBV7-2 to TRBJ2-3, with 7 bases lining up with TRBD2. The V gene end was trimmed by 1 base and the J gene end by 7 bases; junction bases not matched to a gene: 8. This CDR3 is built from 15 residues. Germline assignment: CDR1 SGHTA and CDR2 FQGNSA.

In its sample, this clone ranks as medium-sized. V gene TRBV30 combines with J gene TRBJ2-7, with 7 bases fitting TRBD2. In germline, CDR1 is GTSNPN, CDR2 SVGIG (reference sequence). The ends lost 0 bases at V and 4 bases at J; junction bases unmatched: 3. There are 13 residues in the CDR3. The CDR3 is CAWSVGGGYEQYF. In DNA form, the CDR3 reads TGTGCCTGGAGTGTCGGGGGAGGGTACGAGCAGTACTTC.